This T cell receptor beta chain derives from a study of blood T cell repertoires in COVID-19 (dated by TCRdb to 2018 to 2020). For the study in its entirety: Collaborator samples came from the United States, Italy and Spain and covered acute and convalescent phases of COVID-19. Nearly every sample came with metadata listing a de-identified subject ID, COVID-19 status, age in years and sex. The prospective study material was composed of cDNA or gDNA derived from T cells, B-cell-depleted T cells, or PBMCs. Where available, HLA class I and class II types were taken from metadata supplied by the sample provider and were not determined by assay-based typing. Samples came from the ongoing ImmuneRACE study (first 160 participants) plus 1,254 subjects from 6 global collaborators. The dataset comprised deeply sampled blood TCRbeta repertoires from subjects exposed to, actively infected with, or recovered from COVID-19. The repertoires were released in a freely available public database intended as a resource for research on the immune response to SARS-CoV-2.

A note on this clone: It lacks a known antigen. Per-nucleotide qualities are absent, and no much larger clonotype sits a single base away.

The CDR3 contains 15 residues, cysteine and phenylalanine counted. The sequence is cut down to CDR3 DNA, 45 bases in frame from base 1. V has 0 bases trimmed and J has 8 bases trimmed; junction bases matching no gene number 2. CDR1 and CDR2 (LGHDT, YNNKEL) derive from the germline V gene (reference sequence). Participants in the prospective study were enrolled through a virtual design, were aged about 18 to 100 years, and lived in roughly 24 United States geographic areas. In the prospective study, participants were assigned to cohorts based on the clinical history participants reported in a screening survey and a study questionnaire. Recovered participants in ImmuneRACE Cohort 3 were defined by two consecutive negative NP/OP PCR tests, clearance by a healthcare professional, or resolution of symptoms. In the prospective study, whole blood, serum and a nasopharyngeal or oropharyngeal swab were collected from each participant by mobile phlebotomists. Over a roughly 2-month period, participants in the prospective study had the option of providing additional blood draws and questionnaires. Prospective study blood samples were shipped either frozen or at room temperature before DNA extraction.

TCRbeta CDR3 regions were amplified from genomic DNA using the immunoSEQ Assay, a bias-controlled multiplex PCR. Turning to the authors' computational methods: The number of nucleated cells in each sample was estimated from the amplification of reference gene primers within the assay. Sequence reads were collapsed and filtered to measure the absolute abundance of every unique TCRbeta CDR3 rearrangement. Productive Simpson clonality was computed per sample as the square root of Simpson's diversity index over productive rearrangements. TCRdb's version of the immuneACCESS table is confined to in-frame rearrangements and falls short of the full clone set. An unresolved V gene accounts for under half of the shortfall where checked; the remainder is of unknown origin. V and J calls and clone size are as listed in that table; D and trimming were resolved from the DNA. This sample lists about 270,000 clones; 88% were detected once. The ten largest clones capture about 3% of the sample.

Here is what the overall study found, with its caveats: How much clinical and demographic metadata was included differed by source and by participant, and the metadata was provided uncurated.

The chain couples TRBV3-1 (or the pseudogene TRBV3-2) to TRBJ2-1; TRBD2 aligns with 12 central bases. Sequencing was performed on PBMCs or T cells enriched from blood (not recorded which). The source of this sequence is a woman aged 45-59 years who had recovered from COVID-19. The DNA reads as follows: TGTGCCAGCAGCCAAGATAGACTAGCGGGAGATGAGCAGTTCTTC. Its translation is CASSQDRLAGDEQFF.